This TCR beta chain was sequenced during a study of CXCR3-negative and CXCR3-positive naive CD8 T cells. Study information: Sequencing yielded 150 million or so TRB reads, roughly 1.5 +/- 0.3 million per library. General observations from the study: Comparison of naive cells showed more hydrophobic TRB CDR3s in CXCR3-positive than in CXCR3-negative naive cells.

With regard to this clonotype: Its specificity is not known.

From germline, CDR1 is MGHDK and CDR2 SYGVNS. CDR3 length equals 12 residues. Researchers reported sorting every CD8+ T cell subset in triplicate, around 300,000 cells per sort. UMI-tagged TRB cDNA libraries were built via 5' RACE. TCRdb reprocessed the 5' RACE reads, with one entry per CDR3 protein and no DNA. The sample has 92,000 or so distinct CDR3 sequences; the top ten hold 0.9% to 1.2%. The rearrangement uses TRBV25-1 and TRBJ2-5; the TCRdb call, TRBD2, lacks DNA for checking. Input material: naive CXCR3- CD8+ T cells from blood. Subset reported: CD45RO-CCR7+CD27+CD95- naive CD8+ T cells lacking CXCR3 (TNR3-). The clonotype originates from a human donor in good health. Some clones in this sample may be carry-over from other donors' samples. The CDR3 reads CASTGRVETQYF.